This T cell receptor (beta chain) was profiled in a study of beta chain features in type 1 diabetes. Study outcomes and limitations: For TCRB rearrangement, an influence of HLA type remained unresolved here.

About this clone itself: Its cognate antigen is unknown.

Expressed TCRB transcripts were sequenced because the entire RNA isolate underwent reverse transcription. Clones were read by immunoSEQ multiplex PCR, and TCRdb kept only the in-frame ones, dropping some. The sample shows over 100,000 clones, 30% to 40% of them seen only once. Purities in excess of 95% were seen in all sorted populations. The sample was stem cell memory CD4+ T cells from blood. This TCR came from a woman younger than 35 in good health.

This chain's CDR3 is CAWRPGPVPAFF. CDR3 DNA sequence: TGTGCCTGGAGACCGGGTCCAGTGCCCGCTTTCTTT. The rearrangement joins TRBV30 to TRBJ1-1; the D is unclear. Germline V gene lookup returns CDR1 GTSNPN and CDR2 SVGIG (reference sequence). Trimming removed 3 bases at V and 11 bases at J, with 16 bases between. CDR3 length equals 12 residues.